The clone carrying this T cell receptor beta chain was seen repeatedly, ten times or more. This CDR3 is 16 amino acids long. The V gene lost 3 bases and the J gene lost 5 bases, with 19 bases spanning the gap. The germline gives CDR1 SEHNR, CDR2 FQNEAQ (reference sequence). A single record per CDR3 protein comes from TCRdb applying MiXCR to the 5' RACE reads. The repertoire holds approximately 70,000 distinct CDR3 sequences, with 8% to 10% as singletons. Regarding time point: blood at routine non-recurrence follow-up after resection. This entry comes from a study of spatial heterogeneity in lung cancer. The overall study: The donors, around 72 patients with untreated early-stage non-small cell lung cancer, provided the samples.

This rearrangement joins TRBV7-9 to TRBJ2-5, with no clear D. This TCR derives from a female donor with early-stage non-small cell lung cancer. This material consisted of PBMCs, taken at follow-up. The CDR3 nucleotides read TGTGCCAGCAGCTTCCGAGGAGTAGCTGTGGAGGAGACCCAGTACTTC. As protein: CASSFRGVAVEETQYF.